This T cell receptor beta chain is drawn from a study of early T cells in non-severe SARS-CoV-2 infection. The wider study: The sequenced material was bulk RNA from unsorted whole blood, and its chains were unpaired. Study-wide results and caveats: Missing private and CD4 specificities, VDJdb matching favored anti-spike CD8 responses.

Molecules of cDNA were individually given unique molecular identifiers that were attached to them. MiXCR, run by TCRdb on the 5' RACE reads, gives a single entry per CDR3 protein. The sample shows about 49,000 distinct CDR3 sequences, approximately 10% of them seen only once. This clonotype was seen ten or more times. Its antigen remains unknown. The germline V gene has CDR1 DFQATT and CDR2 SNEGSKA (reference sequence). The CDR3 contains 12 residues. V gave up 6 bases and J gave up 12 bases, with 17 bases separating them. The source material was whole blood. This clonotype originated in an adult who was a healthcare worker with PCR-confirmed SARS-CoV-2 infection or an uninfected control (not recorded which). The rearrangement joins TRBV20-1 to TRBJ1-4; D is perhaps TRBD1 (5 bases). CDR3 in DNA: TGCAGTGCGCCCGGGACGGCAGAAGAACTGTTTTTT. Protein: CSAPGTAEELFF.